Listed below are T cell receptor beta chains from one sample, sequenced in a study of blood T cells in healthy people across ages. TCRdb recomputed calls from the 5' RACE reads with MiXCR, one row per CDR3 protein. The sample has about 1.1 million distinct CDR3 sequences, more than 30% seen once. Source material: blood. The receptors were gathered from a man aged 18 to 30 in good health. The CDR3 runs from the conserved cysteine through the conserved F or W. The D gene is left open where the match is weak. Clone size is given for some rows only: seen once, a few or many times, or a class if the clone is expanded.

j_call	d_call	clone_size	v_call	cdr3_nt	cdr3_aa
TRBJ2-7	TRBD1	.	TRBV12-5	TGTGCTAGTGGTTTGGGACAGGGTGGGGTCAGCTCCTACAATGAGCAGTACTTC	CASGLGQGGVSSYNEQYF
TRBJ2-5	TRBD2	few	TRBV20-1	TGCAGTGCTAGATTGGGAATTGGACTAGCGGGCCCATACAATGAGCAGTACTTC	CSARLGIGLAGPYNEQYF
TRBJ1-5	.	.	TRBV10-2	TGCGCCAGCAGTGAGTCTTTTCATGCCCAGCGGCCCCAGCATTTT	CASSESFHAQRPQHF
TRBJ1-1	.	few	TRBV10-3	TGTGCCATCAGTGAGGGCGCTCAGATGAACACTGAAGCTTTCTTT	CAISEGAQMNTEAFF
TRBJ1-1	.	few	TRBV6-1	TGTGCCAGCAGTGGGGTATGGGGGAACACTGAAGCTTTCTTT	CASSGVWGNTEAFF
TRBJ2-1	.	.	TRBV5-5	TGTGCCAGCAGCTTGGAGTTCGGGAATGAGCAGTTCTTC	CASSLEFGNEQFF
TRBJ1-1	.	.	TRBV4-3	TGCGCCAGCAGCCAAGTAGATCAGATGAACACTGAAGCTTTCTTT	CASSQVDQMNTEAFF
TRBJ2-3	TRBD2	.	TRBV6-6	TGTGCCAGCAGGTCGAGCGGGGACACAGATACGCAGTATTTT	CASRSSGDTDTQYF
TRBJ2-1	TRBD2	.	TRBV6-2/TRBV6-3	TGTGCCAGCAGTTACGTCAGACTAGCGGTTCAGGTGGATGAGCAGTTCTTC	CASSYVRLAVQVDEQFF
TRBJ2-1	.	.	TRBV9	TGTGCCAGCAGCCCGCAGGGGCAGTCAATCAATGAGCAGTTCTTC	CASSPQGQSINEQFF
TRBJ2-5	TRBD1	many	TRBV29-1	TGCAGCGTTTTAATGACAGGGAAGGGAGAGACCCAGTACTTC	CSVLMTGKGETQYF
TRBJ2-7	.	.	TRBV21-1	TGTGCCAGCAGCAAAGGCCCAGAGGAAAGACCCTACGAGCAGTACTTC	CASSKGPEERPYEQYF
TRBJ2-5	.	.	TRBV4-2	TGTGCCAGCAGCCAAAGACTAGGCCTAGCTGACATCAATGAGCAGTACTTC	CASSQRLGLADINEQYF
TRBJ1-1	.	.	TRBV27	TGTGCCAGCTCCTCCTGGGGGGGAACTGAAGCTTTCTTT	CASSSWGGTEAFF
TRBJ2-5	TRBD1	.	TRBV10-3	TGTGCCATCAGGAGGGACAGGGGGCAAGAGACCCAGTACTTC	CAIRRDRGQETQYF
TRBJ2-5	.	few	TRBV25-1	TGTGCCAGCAGTGAAGGCCAAGAGACCCAGTACTTC	CASSEGQETQYF
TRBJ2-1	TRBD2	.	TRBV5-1	TGCGCCAGCAGCTTGGCTAGCGGGGGATCCAATGAGCAGTTCTTC	CASSLASGGSNEQFF
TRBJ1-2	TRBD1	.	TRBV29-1	TGCAGCGTTGGAAGGGACAGTTCCAATTATGGCTACACCTTC	CSVGRDSSNYGYTF
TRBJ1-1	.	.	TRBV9	TGTGCCAGCAGTGTGGGGTTGGGGAACACTGAAGCTTTCTTT	CASSVGLGNTEAFF
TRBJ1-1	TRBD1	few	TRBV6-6	TGTGCCAGCAGTTACCCGGACAGGGACACTGAAGCTTTCTTT	CASSYPDRDTEAFF
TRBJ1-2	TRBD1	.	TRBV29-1	TGCAGCGTTGGGTCTCAGGACAGGGGGCTCGGCTACACCTTC	CSVGSQDRGLGYTF
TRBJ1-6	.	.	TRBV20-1	TGCAGTGCTAGGGGCAGGGGCAATTCACCCCTCCACTTT	CSARGRGNSPLHF
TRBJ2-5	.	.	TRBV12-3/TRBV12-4	TGTGCCAGCAGTCACGGACAGACCTTGTACCAAGAGACCCAGTACTTC	CASSHGQTLYQETQYF
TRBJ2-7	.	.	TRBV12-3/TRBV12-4	TGTGCCAGCAGTTTAGCCGGTTTAGCCGAGCAGTACTTC	CASSLAGLAEQYF
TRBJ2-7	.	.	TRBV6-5	TGTGCCAGCAGTTACGATCGGAGTTACGAGCAGTACTTC	CASSYDRSYEQYF
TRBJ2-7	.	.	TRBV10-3	TGTGCCATCAGTGAGTCCGTCAGGGGAGGGTACGAGCAGTACTTC	CAISESVRGGYEQYF
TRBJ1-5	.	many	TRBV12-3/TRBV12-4	TGTGCCAGCAGCCCCAGAGGGGGTAATCAGCCCCAGCATTTT	CASSPRGGNQPQHF
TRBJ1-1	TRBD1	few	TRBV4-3	TGCGCCAGCAGCCAAGGGCGACAGGGAAACACTGAAGCTTTCTTT	CASSQGRQGNTEAFF
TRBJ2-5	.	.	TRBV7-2	TGTGCCAGCAGCTTGGTAGGTGCAAACAATGAGCAGTACTTC	CASSLVGANNEQYF
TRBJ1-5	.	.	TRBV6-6	TGTGCCAGCAGTTCCCACCTGGGGAGCAATCAGCCCCAGCATTTT	CASSSHLGSNQPQHF
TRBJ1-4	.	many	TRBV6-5	TGTGCCAGCAGCCGGACTTCAACTAATGAAAAACTGTTTTTT	CASSRTSTNEKLFF
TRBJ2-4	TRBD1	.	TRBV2	TGTGCCAGCAGTGGGGACAGGGTAGCCAAAAACATTCAGTACTTC	CASSGDRVAKNIQYF
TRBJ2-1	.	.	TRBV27	TGTGCCAGCAGCCTTAATGGGGCGGGGAATGAGCAGTTCTTC	CASSLNGAGNEQFF
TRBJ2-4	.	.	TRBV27	TGTGCCAGCAGTTCGCTAAGGGGGGCCAAAAACATTCAGTACTTC	CASSSLRGAKNIQYF
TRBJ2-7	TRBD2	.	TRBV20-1	TGCAGTGCTAGGCTAGCGGGGGGCTCCTACGAGCAGTACTTC	CSARLAGGSYEQYF
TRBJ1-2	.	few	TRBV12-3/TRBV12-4	TGTGCCAGCAGTTTATTGGCCGGACATGGCTACACCTTC	CASSLLAGHGYTF
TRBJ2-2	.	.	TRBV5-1	TGCGCCAGCAGCCAAACCGCGAACACCGGGGAGCTGTTTTTT	CASSQTANTGELFF
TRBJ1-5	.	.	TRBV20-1	TGCAGTGCTAGAGTTCCCAGCAATCAGCCCCAGCATTTT	CSARVPSNQPQHF
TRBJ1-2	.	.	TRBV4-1	TGCGCCAGCAGCCAAAGGGCAGGACAGCCGCTAAGAACAGGCTACACCTTC	CASSQRAGQPLRTGYTF
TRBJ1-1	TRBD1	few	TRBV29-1	TGCAGCGTTGGTTCAGGACAGGGTGTGTTGTACACTGAAGCTTTCTTT	CSVGSGQGVLYTEAFF
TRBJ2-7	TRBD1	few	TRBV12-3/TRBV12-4	TGTGCCAGCACCCCCGGGACAGGGGGCTACGAGCAGTACTTC	CASTPGTGGYEQYF
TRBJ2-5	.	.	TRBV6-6	TGTGCCAGCAGTTCGGTTGAGACCCAGTACTTC	CASSSVETQYF
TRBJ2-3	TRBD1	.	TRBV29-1	TGCAGCGTTAGCCGGGACAGGTTGTCGGATACGCAGTATTTT	CSVSRDRLSDTQYF
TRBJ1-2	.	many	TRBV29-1	TGCAGCGTTGGCCAGGACTATGGCTACACCTTC	CSVGQDYGYTF
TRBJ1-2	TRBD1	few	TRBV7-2	TGTGCCAGCAGTCCCCGTCTGGCAGGGGGCTATTCTAGCTATGGCTACACCTTC	CASSPRLAGGYSSYGYTF
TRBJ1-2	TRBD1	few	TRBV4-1	TGCGCCAGCAGCCAAGATAATCGAGAGACAGGGTATGGCTACACCTTC	CASSQDNRETGYGYTF
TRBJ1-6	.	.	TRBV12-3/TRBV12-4	TGTGCCAGCGGTGAGAAGGGTAGAGATTCACCCCCCCACTTT	CASGEKGRDSPPHF
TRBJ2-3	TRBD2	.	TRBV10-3	TGTGCGGGCGGGACTAGCGGGGGCCCAGATACGCAGTATTTT	CAGGTSGGPDTQYF
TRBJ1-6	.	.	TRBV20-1	TGCAGTGCTAGAGAGGGTGGGAACTATAATTCACCCCTCCACTTT	CSAREGGNYNSPLHF
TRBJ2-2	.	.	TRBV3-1	TGTGCCAGCAGCCCCTATCGGGACCGCTTAAGGGAGCTGTTTTTT	CASSPYRDRLRELFF
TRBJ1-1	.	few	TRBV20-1	TGCAGTGCCCGCACTGGGAGGCTCAATGAAGCTTTCTTT	CSARTGRLNEAFF
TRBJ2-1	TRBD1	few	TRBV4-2	TGTGCCAGCAGCCATCCGGGGACAGGGTACAATGAGCAGTTCTTC	CASSHPGTGYNEQFF
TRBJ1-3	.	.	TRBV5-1	TGCGCCAGTAGCACGGGACAAGAAAACACCATATATTTT	CASSTGQENTIYF
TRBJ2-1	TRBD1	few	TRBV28	TGTGCCAGCAGTCCGGGACAGGTCTACAATGAGCAGTTCTTC	CASSPGQVYNEQFF
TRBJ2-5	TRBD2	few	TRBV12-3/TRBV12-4	TGTGCCAGCAGGTCTTCGAAGCGGGGATTCCAAGAGACCCAGTACTTC	CASRSSKRGFQETQYF